This is a list of T cell receptor beta chains from one sample in a study of blood T cells in healthy people across ages. One entry per CDR3 protein, called by TCRdb with MiXCR from the 5' RACE reads. The sample comprises 1.5 million to 2 million distinct CDR3 sequences, roughly 30% of which are singletons, and approximately 7.7% rests with the top ten. The sequenced material came from blood. Receptors were obtained from a woman aged 25-40 years in good health. CDR3s include the opening cysteine and the closing phenylalanine or tryptophan. D genes are given only for firm matches. Rows give clone size only sometimes, using once, few, many, or a class for an expanded clone.

clone size	D gene	V gene	J gene	CDR3 protein	CDR3 DNA
many	-	TRBV7-2	TRBJ2-1	CASSLGLISYNEQFF	TGTGCCAGCAGCTTAGGCTTAATTTCCTACAATGAGCAGTTCTTC
-	-	TRBV7-9	TRBJ2-3	CASSFSGATDTQYF	TGTGCCAGCAGCTTTAGCGGAGCCACAGATACGCAGTATTTT
few	TRBD2	TRBV7-3	TRBJ2-3	CASSEGLVADTQYF	TGTGCCAGCAGCGAGGGACTAGTAGCAGATACGCAGTATTTT
few	TRBD2	TRBV7-2	TRBJ2-3	CASSLGVLAGATDTQYF	TGTGCCAGCAGCTTAGGTGTACTAGCGGGAGCTACAGATACGCAGTATTTT
-	-	TRBV2	TRBJ2-1	CASSENGGDNEQFF	TGTGCCAGCAGTGAAAATGGGGGAGACAATGAGCAGTTCTTC
few	TRBD1	TRBV4-1	TRBJ1-2	CASSLPRGSGYTF	TGCGCCAGCAGCCTACCCAGGGGGTCGGGCTACACCTTC
few	TRBD2	TRBV5-1	TRBJ2-1	CASSLEAGTTYNEQFF	TGCGCCAGCAGCTTGGAAGCGGGGACTACCTACAATGAGCAGTTCTTC
few	TRBD1	TRBV15	TRBJ1-2	CATRDRTGGYGYTF	TGTGCCACCAGAGACAGGACAGGGGGCTATGGCTACACCTTC
few	-	TRBV12-3/TRBV12-4	TRBJ2-7	CARVLWGALLYEQYF	TGTGCCAGGGTACTTTGGGGGGCCTTGCTATACGAGCAGTACTTC
-	TRBD2	TRBV12-3/TRBV12-4	TRBJ2-3	CASSQAVGGSDTQYF	TGTGCCAGCAGCCAGGCGGTCGGGGGGTCAGATACGCAGTATTTT
few	-	TRBV6-1	TRBJ1-5	CASSEALRLSEPQHF	TGTGCCAGCAGTGAAGCGCTACGGCTATCCGAGCCCCAGCATTTT
few	-	TRBV12-5	TRBJ2-7	CASGLVGRPHEQYF	TGTGCTAGTGGTTTGGTAGGTAGGCCCCACGAGCAGTACTTC
few	-	TRBV6-1	TRBJ1-2	CASSEEPGLRGYTF	TGTGCCAGCAGTGAAGAGCCCGGTCTCAGGGGCTACACCTTC
-	TRBD2	TRBV20-1	TRBJ2-3	CSAQDWSGGSTDTQYF	TGCAGTGCTCAAGACTGGTCGGGAGGCTCGACAGATACGCAGTATTTT
few	TRBD1	TRBV7-9	TRBJ1-5	CASGTDSNQPQHF	TGTGCTAGCGGGACAGATAGCAATCAGCCCCAGCATTTT
many	TRBD2	TRBV11-2	TRBJ2-1	CASSLVSWAGGENEQFF	TGTGCCAGCAGCTTAGTTTCGTGGGCGGGAGGAGAAAATGAGCAGTTCTTC
few	-	TRBV7-6	TRBJ1-1	CASSLDPSNTEAFF	TGTGCCAGCAGCTTAGACCCCTCGAACACTGAAGCTTTCTTT
few	-	TRBV29-1	TRBJ2-2	CSVDGGAGELFF	TGCAGCGTTGATGGCGGTGCCGGGGAGCTGTTTTTT
many	-	TRBV12-3/TRBV12-4	TRBJ1-1	CASSFGGSTEAFF	TGTGCCAGCAGCTTCGGGGGGAGCACTGAAGCTTTCTTT
few	TRBD2	TRBV6-1	TRBJ2-5	CASSGLAGAYQETQYF	TGTGCCAGCAGTGGGCTAGCGGGAGCCTACCAAGAGACCCAGTACTTC
-	-	TRBV27	TRBJ2-7	CASSTHGRGYF	TGTGCCAGCAGTACCCATGGGAGAGGGTACTTC
-	TRBD2	TRBV2	TRBJ2-3	CASSPEGIAGGLTDTQYF	TGTGCCAGCAGCCCCGAGGGTATAGCGGGGGGGCTCACAGATACGCAGTATTTT
-	-	TRBV29-1	TRBJ2-3	CSVASDTDTQYF	TGCAGCGTTGCCTCCGATACAGATACGCAGTATTTT
few	-	TRBV10-3	TRBJ2-1	CAISEGSDNEQFF	TGTGCCATCAGTGAGGGGTCGGACAATGAGCAGTTCTTC
few	-	TRBV5-1	TRBJ2-3	CASSKDRPTDTQYF	TGCGCCAGCAGCAAGGACAGACCCACAGATACGCAGTATTTT
-	-	TRBV2	TRBJ2-7	CASSARAGNPYEQYF	TGTGCCAGCAGCGCCCGGGCAGGGAATCCTTACGAGCAGTACTTC
many	-	TRBV3-1	TRBJ2-7	CASSQGGVSPYEQYF	TGTGCCAGCAGCCAAGGGGGCGTTTCGCCCTACGAGCAGTACTTC
-	-	TRBV5-1	TRBJ1-4	CASSSEGDPATNEKLFF	TGCGCCAGCAGCTCCGAGGGGGATCCCGCAACTAATGAAAAACTGTTTTTT
few	-	TRBV20-1	TRBJ2-7	CSASGDFTYNEQYF	TGCAGTGCTAGTGGGGACTTCACCTACAATGAGCAGTACTTC
-	-	TRBV6-5	TRBJ1-2	CASSYLQGEINGYTF	TGTGCCAGCAGTTACCTACAGGGAGAAATAAATGGCTACACCTTC
-	-	TRBV20-1	TRBJ2-1	CSAYTGGSYNEQFF	TGCAGTGCTTACACCGGAGGCTCCTACAATGAGCAGTTCTTC
few	-	TRBV5-1	TRBJ2-3	CASSPYRGGDTQYF	TGCGCCAGCAGCCCCTACAGGGGAGGAGATACGCAGTATTTT
few	TRBD2	TRBV15	TRBJ2-1	CATSVGLAVLNNEQFF	TGTGCCACCAGCGTGGGACTAGCGGTACTTAACAATGAGCAGTTCTTC
-	TRBD2	TRBV2	TRBJ2-1	CASSEFGGGANEQFF	TGTGCCAGCAGTGAATTTGGCGGGGGGGCGAATGAGCAGTTCTTC
-	TRBD1	TRBV15	TRBJ1-1	CATSGQRYTEAFF	TGTGCCACCTCGGGACAGAGATACACTGAAGCTTTCTTT
many	-	TRBV4-3	TRBJ2-5	CASSRAQGELETQYF	TGCGCCAGCAGCCGTGCTCAAGGCGAGTTGGAGACCCAGTACTTC
-	TRBD2	TRBV7-2	TRBJ2-1	CASSVSTSGRWNEQFF	TGTGCCAGCAGCGTGTCTACTAGCGGGAGATGGAATGAGCAGTTCTTC
-	-	TRBV5-1	TRBJ2-7	CASRGGTAGYEQYF	TGCGCCAGCAGGGGAGGGACAGCGGGCTACGAGCAGTACTTC
many	-	TRBV20-1	TRBJ1-2	CSARAGARDYTF	TGCAGTGCTAGAGCAGGGGCCCGGGACTACACCTTC
many	-	TRBV12-3/TRBV12-4	TRBJ2-7	CASSHMTGYEQYF	TGTGCCAGCAGTCATATGACCGGCTACGAGCAGTACTTC
-	-	TRBV9	TRBJ2-3	CASSVGSRSTDTQYF	TGTGCCAGCAGCGTAGGAAGCAGGAGCACAGATACGCAGTATTTT
-	-	TRBV7-6	TRBJ1-5	CASSLQRAGPQHF	TGTGCCAGCAGCTTACAAAGGGCAGGGCCCCAGCATTTT
-	TRBD1	TRBV4-2	TRBJ2-7	CASSQDLSGTGRSYEQYF	TGTGCCAGCAGCCAAGATTTATCAGGGACAGGGAGATCGTACGAGCAGTACTTC
-	-	TRBV6-5	TRBJ1-2	CASSPGQPPYRYTF	TGTGCCAGCAGTCCTGGACAGCCGCCTTACCGCTACACCTTC
-	TRBD2	TRBV20-1	TRBJ2-1	CSARDSGDYNEQFF	TGCAGTGCTAGAGATAGCGGGGATTACAATGAGCAGTTCTTC